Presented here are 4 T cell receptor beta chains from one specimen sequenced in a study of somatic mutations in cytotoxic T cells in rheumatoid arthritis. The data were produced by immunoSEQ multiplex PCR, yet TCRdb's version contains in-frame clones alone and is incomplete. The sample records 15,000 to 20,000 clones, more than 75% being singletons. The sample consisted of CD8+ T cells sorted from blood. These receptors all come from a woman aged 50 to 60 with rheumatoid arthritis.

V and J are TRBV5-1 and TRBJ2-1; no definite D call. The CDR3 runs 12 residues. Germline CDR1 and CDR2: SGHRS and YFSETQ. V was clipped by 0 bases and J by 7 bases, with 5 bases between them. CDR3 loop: CASSLGGNEQFF. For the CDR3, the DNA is TGCGCCAGCAGCTTGGGTGGGAATGAGCAGTTCTTC.

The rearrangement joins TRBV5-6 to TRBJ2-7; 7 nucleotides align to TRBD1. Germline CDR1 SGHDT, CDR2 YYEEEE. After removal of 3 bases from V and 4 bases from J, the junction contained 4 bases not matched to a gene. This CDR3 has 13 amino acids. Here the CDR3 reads CASSSWDSYEQYF. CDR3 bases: TGTGCCAGCAGCTCCTGGGACAGTTACGAGCAGTACTTC.

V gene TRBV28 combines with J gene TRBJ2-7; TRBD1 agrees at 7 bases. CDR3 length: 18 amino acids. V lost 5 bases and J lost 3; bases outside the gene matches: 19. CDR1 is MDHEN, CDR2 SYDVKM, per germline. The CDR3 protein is CASSRATIATGRSYEQYF. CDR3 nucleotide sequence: TGTGCCAGCAGTCGGGCAACAATCGCGACAGGGAGAAGCTACGAGCAGTACTTC. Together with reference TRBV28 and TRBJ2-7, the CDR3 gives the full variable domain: DVKVTQSSRYLVKRTGEKVFLECVQDMDHENMFWYRQDPGLGLRLIYFSYDVKMKEKGDIPEGYSVSREKKERFSLILESASTNQTSMYLCASSRATIATGRSYEQYFGPGTRLTVT.

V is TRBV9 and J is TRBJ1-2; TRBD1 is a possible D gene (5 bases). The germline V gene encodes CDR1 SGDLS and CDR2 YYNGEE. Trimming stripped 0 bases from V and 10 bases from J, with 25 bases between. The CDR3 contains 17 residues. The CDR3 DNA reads TGTGCCAGCAGCGTAGAATTTTCGGAGGAGGGGCCCTCATACTACACCTTC. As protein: CASSVEFSEEGPSYYTF.